This TCR beta chain emerged from a study of shared clonotypes between healthy human individuals. Looking at the study overall: Per-donor plates numbered three CD4 naive, three CD4 memory, two CD8 naive and one CD8 memory.

Overall study results and limits: Depth of sequencing was expected to influence donor clonotype sharing. Naive subsets usually exceeded memory subsets in estimated richness.

This CDR3 region has 18 residues. Germline CDR1 is SGDLS and CDR2 is YYNGEE. V lost 2 bases and J lost 0; bases outside the gene matches: 6. Investigators spread the genomic DNA of each subset evenly over several immunoSEQ plates. Using immunoSEQ multiplex PCR, the repertoire was profiled, and TCRdb retains in-frame clones only, with some absent. This sample yields around 2,000,000 clones, of which 85% to 95% are seen a single time; 0.1% to 0.15% belongs to the top ten. With respect to this clone: Its antigen is undetermined.

The sequenced sample was naive CD4+ T cells sorted from blood. Documented subset: CD45RA+ positively selected. The source is a man in his late teens or twenties in good health. The chain employs TRBV9 and TRBJ2-4, with TRBD2 matching over 12 bases. The CDR3 sequence: CASSVGLAGRLAKNIQYF. CDR3 coding DNA: TGTGCCAGCAGCGTCGGACTAGCGGGACGATTAGCCAAAAACATTCAGTACTTC.